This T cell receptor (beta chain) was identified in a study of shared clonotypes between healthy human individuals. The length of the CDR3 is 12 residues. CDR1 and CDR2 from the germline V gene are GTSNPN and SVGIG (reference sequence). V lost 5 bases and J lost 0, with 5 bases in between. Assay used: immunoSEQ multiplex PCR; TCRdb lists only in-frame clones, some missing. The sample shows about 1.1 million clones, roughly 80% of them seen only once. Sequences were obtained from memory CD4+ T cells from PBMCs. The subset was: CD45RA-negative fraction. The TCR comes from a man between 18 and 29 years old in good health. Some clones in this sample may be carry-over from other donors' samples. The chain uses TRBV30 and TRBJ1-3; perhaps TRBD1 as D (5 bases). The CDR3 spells CAWDSSGNTIYF. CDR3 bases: TGTGCCTGGGACAGCTCTGGAAACACCATATATTTT.